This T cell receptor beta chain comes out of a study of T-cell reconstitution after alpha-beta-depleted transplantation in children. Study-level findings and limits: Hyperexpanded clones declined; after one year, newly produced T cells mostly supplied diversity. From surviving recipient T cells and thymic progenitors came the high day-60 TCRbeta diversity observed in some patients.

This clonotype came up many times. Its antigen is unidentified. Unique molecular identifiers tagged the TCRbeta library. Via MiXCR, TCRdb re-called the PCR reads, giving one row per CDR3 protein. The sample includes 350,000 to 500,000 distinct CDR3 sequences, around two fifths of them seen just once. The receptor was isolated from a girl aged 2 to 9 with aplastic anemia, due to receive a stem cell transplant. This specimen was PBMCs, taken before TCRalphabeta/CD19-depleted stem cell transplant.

Here the CDR3 reads CSVESGRGTDTQYF. CDR3 DNA sequence: TGCAGCGTTGAAAGTGGCCGGGGCACAGATACGCAGTATTTT. The chain couples TRBV29-1 to TRBJ2-3; unclear D gene. With 2 bases removed from V and 1 base from J, the gap between germline ends came to 10 bases. Germline V gene sequence: CDR1 SQVTM, CDR2 ANQGSEA. CDR3 length: 14 amino acids.